This T cell receptor beta chain was profiled in a study of T cell repertoires in cytomegalovirus infection. Study summary: Through public TCR beta signatures, both CMV infection and matching HLA type were indicated. Study observations and caveats: CMV-specific HLA-C-restricted TCR beta clonotypes dominated the ex vivo response. People with CMV and the relevant HLA were identified by cumulative public TCR beta family frequency.

The CDR3 consists of 14 residues. V lost 7 bases and J lost 1, with 8 bases in between. Per germline, CDR1 MDHEN and CDR2 SYDVKM. This clonotype was seen repeatedly, ten times or more. What it recognizes is unknown. TCRdb analysed the reads with MiXCR anew, one entry per CDR3 protein. Of 60,000 to 75,000 distinct CDR3 sequences in the sample, about 4.2% were seen once. Source material: PBMCs. This sequence was found in a human donor in good health (CMV status not recorded). Some clones in this sample may be carry-over from other donors' samples. This sequence joins TRBV28 and TRBJ2-6, with D uncertain. The CDR3 sequence is CASTRRSGANVLTF. DNA for the CDR3: TGTGCCAGCACTCGGAGATCTGGGGCCAACGTCCTGACTTTC.